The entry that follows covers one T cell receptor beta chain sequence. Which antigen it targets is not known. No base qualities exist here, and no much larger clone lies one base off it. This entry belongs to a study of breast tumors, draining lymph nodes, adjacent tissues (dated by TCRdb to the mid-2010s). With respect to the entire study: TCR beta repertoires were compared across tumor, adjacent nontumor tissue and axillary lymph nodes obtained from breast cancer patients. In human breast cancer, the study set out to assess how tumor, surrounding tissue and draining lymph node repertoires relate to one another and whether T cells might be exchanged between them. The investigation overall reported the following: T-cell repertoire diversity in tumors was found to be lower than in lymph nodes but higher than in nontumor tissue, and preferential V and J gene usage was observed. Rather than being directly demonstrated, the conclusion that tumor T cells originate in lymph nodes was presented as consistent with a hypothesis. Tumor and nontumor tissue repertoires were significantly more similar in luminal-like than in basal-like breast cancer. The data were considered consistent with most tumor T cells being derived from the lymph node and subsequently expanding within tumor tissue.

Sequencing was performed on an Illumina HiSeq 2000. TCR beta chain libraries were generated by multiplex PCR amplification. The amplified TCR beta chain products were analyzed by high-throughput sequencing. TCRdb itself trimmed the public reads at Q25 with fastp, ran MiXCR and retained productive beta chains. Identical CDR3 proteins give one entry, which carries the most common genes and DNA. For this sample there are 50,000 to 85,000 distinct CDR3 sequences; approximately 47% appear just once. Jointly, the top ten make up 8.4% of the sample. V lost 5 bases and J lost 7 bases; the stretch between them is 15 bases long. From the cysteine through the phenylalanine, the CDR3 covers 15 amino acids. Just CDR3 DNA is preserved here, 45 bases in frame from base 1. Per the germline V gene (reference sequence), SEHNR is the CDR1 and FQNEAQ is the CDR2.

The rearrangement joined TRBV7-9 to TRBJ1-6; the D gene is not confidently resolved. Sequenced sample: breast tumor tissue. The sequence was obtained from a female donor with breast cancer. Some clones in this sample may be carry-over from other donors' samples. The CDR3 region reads CASSEAGSQNSPLHF. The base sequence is TGTGCCAGCAGCGAGGCGGGCAGCCAAAATTCACCCCTCCACTTT. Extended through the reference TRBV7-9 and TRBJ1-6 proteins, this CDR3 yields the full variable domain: DTGVSQNPRHKITKRGQNVTFRCDPISEHNRLYWYRQTLGQGPEFLTYFQNEAQLEKSRLLSDRFSAERPKGSFSTLEIQRTEQGDSAMYLCASSEAGSQNSPLHFGNGTRLTVT.